These T cell receptor beta chains were read from a single sample in a study of OX40 agonist ivuxolimab in advanced cancers. Repertoires were generated with immunoSEQ multiplex PCR, while TCRdb's copy carries only in-frame clones and drops some. The table records about 65,000 clones, roughly 87% of them present only once. The material was CD4+ or CD8+ T cells sorted from blood, obtained in a trial of the OX40 agonist ivuxolimab. The receptors originated from an adult with an advanced solid tumor such as melanoma, head and neck, liver or kidney cancer. Both conserved end residues are part of each CDR3. Not all rows give a size; the values are once, few, many and, for expanded clones, a class.

-,TRBV4-1,TRBJ1-2,14,CASSQGSGPIGYTF
-,TRBV5-1,TRBJ1-2,16,CASSLEGGQGPHGYTF
-,TRBV19,TRBJ2-2,15,CASSIVGTNTGELFF
-,TRBV7-3,TRBJ2-2,15,CASSLEAGNTGELFF
-,TRBV7-3,TRBJ2-4,15,CASSLTPREGDIQYF
-,TRBV10-3,TRBJ1-5,15,CAISEEGLSNQPQHF
-,TRBV27,TRBJ1-2,15,CASSLGGPGVGGYTF
-,TRBV9,TRBJ2-1,16,CASSPGLAGRYNEQFF
-,TRBV6-9,TRBJ1-1,15,CASTPGGHMNTEAFF
-,TRBV11-2,TRBJ1-1,16,CASSFKDRVGFAEAFF
-,TRBV19,TRBJ2-5,13,CASSLQGTETQYF
-,TRBV18,TRBJ2-2,15,CASSPGDLNTGELFF
-,TRBV14,TRBJ1-2,15,CASSQYNRQGYGYTF
-,TRBV19,TRBJ1-5,13,CASRGHPNQPQHF
-,TRBV2,TRBJ2-5,15,CASSAEGRVWETQYF
-,TRBV5-4,TRBJ2-5,13,CASSLTSQETQYF
-,TRBV10-3,TRBJ1-5,13,CAISAAGNQPQHF
-,TRBV7-3,TRBJ2-2,14,CASSLTTVTGELFF
-,TRBV18,TRBJ1-2,15,CASSPPGQGSYGYTF
once,TRBV2,TRBJ1-2,15,CASRDRTAGNNGYTF
-,TRBV4-2,TRBJ2-7,14,CASSRPGLGPEQYF
-,TRBV7-2,TRBJ2-3,12,CASRENTDTQYF
-,TRBV27,TRBJ1-3,16,CASSRNTGQPGNTIYF
-,TRBV6-5,TRBJ1-6,12,CASSYGNSPLHF